This TCR beta chain was sequenced in a study of blood T cell repertoires in COVID-19. The table came from immunoSEQ multiplex PCR; TCRdb's copy has only in-frame clones and leaves some out. The sample includes around 110,000 clones, over 80% of them seen just once. V was shortened by 4 bases and J by 4 bases, with 14 bases between the two germline ends. The CDR3 spans 15 residues. Germline CDR1 and CDR2: LGHDT and YNNKEL (reference sequence). The sequenced material came from peripheral blood. This chain uses TRBV3-1 (or the pseudogene TRBV3-2) with TRBJ1-3, with D hard to call. The source is a woman aged 70-85 years with acute or convalescent COVID-19. CDR3 nucleotides: TGTGCCAGCAGCCCTGGGCAGCCGAGAGGAAACACCATATATTTT. Translation: CASSPGQPRGNTIYF.